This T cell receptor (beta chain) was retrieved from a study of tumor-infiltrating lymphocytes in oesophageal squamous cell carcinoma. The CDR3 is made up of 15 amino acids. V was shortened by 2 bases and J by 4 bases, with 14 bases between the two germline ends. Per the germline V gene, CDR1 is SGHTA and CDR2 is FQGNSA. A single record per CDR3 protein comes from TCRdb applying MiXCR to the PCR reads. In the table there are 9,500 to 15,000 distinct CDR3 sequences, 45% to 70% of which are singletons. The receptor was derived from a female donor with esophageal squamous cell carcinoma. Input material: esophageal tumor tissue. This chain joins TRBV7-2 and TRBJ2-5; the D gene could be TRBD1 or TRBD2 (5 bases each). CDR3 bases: TGTGCCAGCAGCTTAAACACCGGGGCGGGAGAGACCCAGTACTTC. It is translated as CASSLNTGAGETQYF.